Listed below are T cell receptor beta chains from one sample, sequenced in a study of blood T cell repertoires in COVID-19. The assay was immunoSEQ multiplex PCR, and TCRdb's table has in-frame clones only and misses some. The sample lists nearly 200,000 clones; approximately 84% were seen once. The sequencing sample was made of peripheral blood. The receptor set was obtained from a human donor with acute or convalescent COVID-19. The donor label of this sample is uncertain. Each CDR3 is given with its conserved first and last residue. D genes are given only for firm matches. Not all rows give a size; the values are once, few, many and, for expanded clones, a class.

v_gene	j_gene	abundance	d_gene	CDR3nt	CDR3aa
TRBV10-3	TRBJ1-3	few	NA	TGTGCCATCGCGGCAGCCGGAAACACCATATATTTT	CAIAAAGNTIYF
TRBV11-1	TRBJ1-3	once	NA	TGTGCCAGCAGCCTCGACGGAGCTGGAAACACCATATATTTT	CASSLDGAGNTIYF
TRBV11-1	TRBJ2-7	NA	NA	TGTGCCAGCAGCAGGACACCCCACGAGCAGTACTTC	CASSRTPHEQYF
TRBV2	TRBJ2-2	NA	NA	TGTGCCAGCAGCGCGCAGGGGTCTGACACCGGGGAGCTGTTTTTT	CASSAQGSDTGELFF
TRBV11-2	TRBJ2-7	NA	NA	TGTGCCAGCAGCTTAGCCCCGACAGGCTACGAGCAGTACTTC	CASSLAPTGYEQYF
TRBV5-4	TRBJ2-2	NA	TRBD2	TGTGCCAGCAGCTTGGGCGGGAGGAACACCGGGGAGCTGTTTTTT	CASSLGGRNTGELFF
TRBV7-8	TRBJ2-3	NA	NA	TGTGCCAGCAACCTAGCGTCTAGCACAGATACGCAGTATTTT	CASNLASSTDTQYF
TRBV6-2/TRBV6-3	TRBJ1-6	NA	NA	TGTGCCAGCAGTTGGAGGGCGCTTGGAAATTCACCCCTCCACTTT	CASSWRALGNSPLHF
TRBV19	TRBJ2-3	NA	NA	TGTGCCAGTAGTGCCAGGGTTTCAAGCACAGATACGCAGTATTTT	CASSARVSSTDTQYF
TRBV20-1	TRBJ2-7	NA	NA	TGCAGTGCTAGTCTACAGGCTCGAAGGATTGGCGAGCAGTACTTC	CSASLQARRIGEQYF
TRBV30	TRBJ2-1	NA	TRBD2	TGTGCCTGGAGTGTCCCTAGCGGATTCTCCTACAATGAGCAGTTCTTC	CAWSVPSGFSYNEQFF
TRBV7-3	TRBJ2-3	NA	TRBD1	TGTGCCAGCAGCCGGACAGGGAGCACAGATACGCAGTATTTT	CASSRTGSTDTQYF
TRBV7-3	TRBJ2-5	NA	TRBD2	TGTGCCAGCAGCTTTCCCAAGCGGGAGACTGGGACCCAGTACTTC	CASSFPKRETGTQYF
TRBV6-2/TRBV6-3	TRBJ2-7	few	NA	TGTGCCAGCAGTTCGGACAGCACCTACGAGCAGTACTTC	CASSSDSTYEQYF
TRBV5-1	TRBJ2-7	NA	TRBD2	TGCGCCAGCAGCTCGGGGACTAGCCGGTCCTACGAGCAGTACTTC	CASSSGTSRSYEQYF
TRBV18	TRBJ2-5	NA	NA	TGTGCCAGCTCACGCGGTGAGGGAGACCAAGAGACCCAGTACTTC	CASSRGEGDQETQYF
TRBV5-8	TRBJ1-3	NA	NA	TGTGCCAGCAGCTTTGAATCTGGGGGCTCCATATATTTT	CASSFESGGSIYF
TRBV7-7	TRBJ2-7	NA	TRBD2	TGTGCCAGCAGCTTAAGGCGGGGGTCCTACGAGCAGTACTTC	CASSLRRGSYEQYF
TRBV11-2	TRBJ2-6	once	NA	TGTGCCAGCAGCTTATGGTCGGTCACTGGGGCCAACGTCCTGACTTTC	CASSLWSVTGANVLTF
TRBV15	TRBJ2-2	NA	NA	TGTGCCACCAGCAGAGATCTTGGAGGGACTAACACCGGGGAGCTGTTTTTT	CATSRDLGGTNTGELFF
TRBV7-2	TRBJ1-4	few	NA	TGTGCCAGCAGCTTAATCACGACAGGCACTAATGAAAAACTGTTTTTT	CASSLITTGTNEKLFF
TRBV9	TRBJ2-4	NA	NA	TGTGCCAGCAGCGTAGCTGGCAGGGGTAACATTCAGTACTTC	CASSVAGRGNIQYF
TRBV5-1	TRBJ2-1	NA	TRBD2	TGCGCCAGCAGCTTGGCCGGGGAGGGGACCCAGGGCTACAATGAGCAGTTCTTC	CASSLAGEGTQGYNEQFF
TRBV11-2	TRBJ2-3	NA	TRBD2	TGTGCCAGCAGCTTAGGGACCGGGACTAGCGGGAGGGCCGCAGATACGCAGTATTTT	CASSLGTGTSGRAADTQYF
TRBV5-1	TRBJ2-7	NA	NA	TGCGCCAGCAGCTTGGAGACTGGTTCCTACGAGCAGTACTTC	CASSLETGSYEQYF
TRBV7-9	TRBJ2-5	NA	NA	TGTGCCAGCAGCCCCTCATCAGCGTACCAAGAGACCCAGTACTTC	CASSPSSAYQETQYF
TRBV5-3	TRBJ1-5	NA	TRBD1	TGTGCCAGAAGACCGGACAGGACGTATAGCAATCAGCCCCAGCATTTT	CARRPDRTYSNQPQHF
TRBV28	TRBJ2-2	few	NA	TGTGCCAGCAGTTTAGGGCTAGCCACCGGGGAGCTGTTTTTT	CASSLGLATGELFF
TRBV25-1	TRBJ2-5	NA	TRBD1	TGTGCCAGCAGCGTACCGGGACAGGGGAAAGAGACCCAGTACTTC	CASSVPGQGKETQYF
TRBV15	TRBJ1-6	NA	TRBD1	TGTGCCACCAGCACTATCGACAGGGGTCGTTCACCCCTCCACTTT	CATSTIDRGRSPLHF
TRBV6-6	TRBJ1-2	NA	NA	TGTGCCAGCAGTTACTCGACAGCTAACTATGGCTACACCTTC	CASSYSTANYGYTF
TRBV24-1	TRBJ2-1	NA	TRBD1	TGTGCCACCAGTGGGGGGACAGGGAGAGACAATGAGCAGTTCTTC	CATSGGTGRDNEQFF
TRBV28	TRBJ2-3	NA	NA	TGTGCCAGCAGTTTTCAGGGGATCCTCACAGATACGCAGTATTTT	CASSFQGILTDTQYF
TRBV19	TRBJ1-2	few	NA	TGTGCCAGTAGTATGACAGATAACTATGGCTACACCTTC	CASSMTDNYGYTF
TRBV3-1/TRBV3-2	TRBJ2-1	NA	NA	TGTGCCAGCAGCCAAGTGAGACAGGCCGACAATGAGCAGTTCTTC	CASSQVRQADNEQFF
TRBV29-1	TRBJ1-1	NA	NA	TGCAGCGTTGATTCGGGGGGCCGGAACACTGAAGCTTTCTTT	CSVDSGGRNTEAFF
TRBV4-2	TRBJ2-2	NA	TRBD2	TGTGCCAGCAGCCAAGAGGCAGGGAGGGACACCGGGGAGCTGTTTTTT	CASSQEAGRDTGELFF
TRBV5-5	TRBJ1-3	NA	NA	TGTGCCAGCAGCTTCGACGACAGAAGTGGAAACACCATATATTTT	CASSFDDRSGNTIYF
TRBV3-1/TRBV3-2	TRBJ2-1	NA	NA	TGTGCCAGCAGCCAAGGCAAGCGGGCCCGGTACAATGAGCAGTTCTTC	CASSQGKRARYNEQFF
TRBV29-1	TRBJ1-3	few	TRBD1	TGCAGCGTTGAGGGACAGGGGACCGGAAACACCATATATTTT	CSVEGQGTGNTIYF
TRBV15	TRBJ2-1	NA	NA	TGTGCCACCAGCAGAGCAACTACTAGCGTGAGGGGGTACAATGAGCAGTTCTTC	CATSRATTSVRGYNEQFF
TRBV3-1/TRBV3-2	TRBJ1-5	NA	NA	TGTGCCAGCAGCCAAGGGAGTGGGATGGGAGTTCAGCCCCAGCATTTT	CASSQGSGMGVQPQHF
TRBV4-1	TRBJ1-2	few	TRBD1	TGCGCCAGCAGCCAAACCCGGGACAGCTACTATGGCTACACCTTC	CASSQTRDSYYGYTF
TRBV29-1	TRBJ1-2	NA	NA	TGCAGCGTTGATCGGCCAGGCGGGAACTATGGCTACACCTTC	CSVDRPGGNYGYTF
TRBV2	TRBJ2-3	NA	TRBD2	TGTGCCAGCAGACCTGGGACTAGAAGCACAGATACGCAGTATTTT	CASRPGTRSTDTQYF
TRBV28	TRBJ2-7	NA	TRBD2	TGTGCCAGCAGCCCAGTGGGGCGGGGGAGCTCCTACGAGCAGTACTTC	CASSPVGRGSSYEQYF
TRBV29-1	TRBJ2-5	NA	NA	TGCAGCGTTGGAGAGGTCGGGACCCAGTACTTC	CSVGEVGTQYF
TRBV27	TRBJ1-5	few	NA	TGTGCCAGCAGTTTAAACAGGGATTCTAATCAGCCCCAGCATTTT	CASSLNRDSNQPQHF
TRBV5-8	TRBJ2-2	NA	TRBD2	TGTGCCAGCAGCTTAAGGCTAGCGGCGAACACCGGGGAGCTGTTTTTT	CASSLRLAANTGELFF
TRBV28	TRBJ2-2	NA	TRBD2	TGTGCCAGCTTCCCCCGGCTAGCGGCCACCGGGGAGCTGTTTTTT	CASFPRLAATGELFF
TRBV12-3/TRBV12-4	TRBJ2-5	NA	NA	TGTGCCAGCACCCGACTCGGGGAGACCCAGTACTTC	CASTRLGETQYF
TRBV9	TRBJ1-2	NA	NA	TGTGCCAGCAGCGTAGGAGGGGGGGACTATGGCTACACCTTC	CASSVGGGDYGYTF
TRBV3-1/TRBV3-2	TRBJ1-6	few	TRBD1	TGTGCCAGCAGCCAAACCGGGACAGGTTATAATTCACCCCTCCACTTT	CASSQTGTGYNSPLHF
TRBV28	TRBJ1-2	NA	TRBD1	TGTGCCAGCAATACTCGACAGGGCCATACCTTC	CASNTRQGHTF